The present entry profiles one T cell receptor beta chain with its context. Its specificity is unknown. Assay used: immunoSEQ multiplex PCR; TCRdb lists only in-frame clones, some missing. This table holds roughly 2,300,000 clones, roughly 92% found once. The data are from a study of shared clonotypes between healthy human individuals. The CDR3 loop spans 15 amino acids. The germline V gene has CDR1 MDHEN and CDR2 SYDVKM. Between the trimmed V and J ends, which lost 6 bases and 4 bases, there was a span of 19 bases. Findings and caveats of the study: Researchers sampled blood only, noting tissue repertoires likely differ.

The chain employs TRBV28 and TRBJ2-7; a possible D gene is TRBD2 (5 bases). The sequenced sample was naive CD4+ T cells from PBMCs. Subset denoted: CD45RA+ positively selected. The clonotype originates from a man between 18 and 29 years old in good health. Some clones in this sample may be carry-over from other donors' samples. CDR3 nucleotide sequence: TGTGCCAGCAGCCTCATTTCCGGGGTAACTTACGAGCAGTACTTC. Protein sequence: CASSLISGVTYEQYF.